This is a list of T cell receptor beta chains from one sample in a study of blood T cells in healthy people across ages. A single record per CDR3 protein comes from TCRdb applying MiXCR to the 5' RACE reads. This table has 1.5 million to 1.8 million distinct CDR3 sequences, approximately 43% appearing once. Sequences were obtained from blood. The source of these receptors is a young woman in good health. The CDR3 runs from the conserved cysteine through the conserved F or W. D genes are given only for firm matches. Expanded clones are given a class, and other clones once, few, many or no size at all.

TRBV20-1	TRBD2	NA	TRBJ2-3	CSAREYGGGPDTQYF	TGCAGTGCTAGAGAGTACGGGGGGGGGCCAGATACGCAGTATTTT
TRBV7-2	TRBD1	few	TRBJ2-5	CASSIRQGETQYF	TGTGCCAGCAGCATCCGACAGGGGGAGACCCAGTACTTC
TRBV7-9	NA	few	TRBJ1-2	CADTDSLYGYTF	TGTGCCGACACAGACAGCCTCTATGGCTACACCTTC
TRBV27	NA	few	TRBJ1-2	CASSAGLFYGYTF	TGTGCCAGCAGCGCGGGACTTTTCTATGGCTACACCTTC
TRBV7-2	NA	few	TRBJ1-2	CASSTSGVNYGYTF	TGTGCCAGCAGCACCTCAGGGGTGAACTATGGCTACACCTTC
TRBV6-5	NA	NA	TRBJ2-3	CASSYSGSAGTDTQYF	TGTGCCAGCAGTTACTCGGGTTCAGCGGGCACAGATACGCAGTATTTT
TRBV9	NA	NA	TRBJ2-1	CASSLPLPGEQFF	TGTGCCAGCAGCCTCCCCTTGCCTGGGGAGCAGTTCTTC
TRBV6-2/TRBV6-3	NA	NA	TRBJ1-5	CAAGGYSNRPQHF	TGTGCCGCTGGGGGGTATAGCAATCGGCCCCAGCATTTT
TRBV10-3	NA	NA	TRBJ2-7	CAISGGVSVTYEQYF	TGTGCCATCAGTGGGGGGGTGTCAGTCACCTACGAGCAGTACTTC
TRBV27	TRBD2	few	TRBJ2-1	CASSELAGGFGEQFF	TGTGCCAGCAGTGAACTAGCGGGGGGGTTTGGTGAGCAGTTCTTC
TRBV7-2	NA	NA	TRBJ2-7	CASSLDAAGKPYEQYF	TGTGCCAGCAGCTTAGATGCGGCGGGAAAACCCTACGAGCAGTACTTC